This is a list of T cell receptor beta chains from one sample in a study of T cell responses to AZD1222 COVID-19 vaccine. TCRdb's copy holds only in-frame clones and misses some; the assay was immunoSEQ multiplex PCR. The sample consists of about 94,000 clones, around nine tenths of them appearing once. This specimen consisted of peripheral blood, obtained 28 days after the second AZD1222 dose. The origin of the receptors is an adult who received the AZD1222 COVID-19 vaccine. CDR3s leave out the opening cysteine and the closing phenylalanine or tryptophan. Where a row states a size, it is once, few, many or the class of an expanded clone; other rows omit it.

J	size	V	CDR3
TRBJ2-7	few	TRBV11-2	ASSLQAVEQY
TRBJ2-2	.	TRBV6-5	ASTGTGELF
TRBJ1-2	once	TRBV11-2	ASSPRTGINYGYT
TRBJ1-5	.	TRBV28	ASSPWRTYSNQPQH
TRBJ2-3	few	TRBV28	ASSLRDQGRYTDTQY
TRBJ1-2	.	TRBV29-1	SVEVGTGGRGYT
TRBJ2-5	.	TRBV11-2	ASSLVLETQY
TRBJ1-1	.	TRBV4-3	ASSQDLGVLAEAF
TRBJ1-6	few	TRBV4-1	ASSHNHSPLH
TRBJ1-1	.	TRBV2	ASSEEPPGYTEAF
TRBJ1-5	.	TRBV27	ASSPRLQGQPQH
TRBJ1-2	.	TRBV6-5	ASVYRDGYGYT
TRBJ1-2	.	TRBV6-4	ASRSPNYGYT
TRBJ2-2	.	TRBV5-1	ASSLVTGGTGELF
TRBJ2-1	.	TRBV6-4	ASSAVAGGLYEQF
TRBJ1-1	.	TRBV2	ASRPPDRDWDTEAF
TRBJ1-3	.	TRBV6-5	ASQTGNTIY
TRBJ2-3	.	TRBV19	ASSLRTSRSADTQY
TRBJ1-1	.	TRBV9	ASSSDREWDEAF
TRBJ2-7	once	TRBV28	ARPGQGSGEQY
TRBJ2-2	.	TRBV14	ASSQDWGTPGELF
TRBJ2-1	few	TRBV2	ASTRGGYNEQF
TRBJ1-1	once	TRBV19	ASNLPGQRAF
TRBJ2-7	.	TRBV10-3	AISESGEGYYEQY
TRBJ2-7	.	TRBV6-1	ASSEVTSGNYEQY
TRBJ2-5	.	TRBV9	ASSVEQGWAETQY
TRBJ1-5	.	TRBV28	ASSPVKGPQH
TRBJ1-5	.	TRBV30	AWSAGQGSNQPQH
TRBJ2-1	.	TRBV5-1	ASGRTSYNEQF
TRBJ2-7	.	TRBV2	ASSGEPGYEQY
TRBJ1-3	once	TRBV7-2	ASSLVTSSGNTIY
TRBJ1-5	.	TRBV5-8	ASSLQVFQPQH
TRBJ2-5	.	TRBV7-9	ASSHGMQTQY
TRBJ1-3	.	TRBV5-8	ASSPRTGTTIY
TRBJ1-1	.	TRBV6-2/TRBV6-3	ASSYTRMDRGEAF
TRBJ2-1	.	TRBV4-3	ASRYSRTGYYNEQF
TRBJ1-5	.	TRBV19	ASSIGGTGEQPQH
TRBJ2-1	.	TRBV5-1	ASSNTGGPYNEQF
TRBJ2-2	.	TRBV7-8	ASSWTNSGELF
TRBJ2-1	.	TRBV11-2	ASSLVGDGYNEQF
TRBJ2-4	.	TRBV3-1/TRBV3-2	ASSQERLAKNIQY
TRBJ1-2	.	TRBV3-1/TRBV3-2	ASSQGPRDSLYGYT
TRBJ2-7	.	TRBV7-2	ASSLPSPYEQY
TRBJ2-7	few	TRBV13	ASKQRQGAHEQY
TRBJ2-1	.	TRBV5-5	ASSLEGGGLNEQF
TRBJ2-3	once	TRBV29-1	SVLDGTDTQY
TRBJ2-1	.	TRBV7-3	ASSQTGRDNEQF
TRBJ1-6	.	TRBV6-5	ASSHPGRPLH
TRBJ1-1	once	TRBV19	ASSKNPGGFTEAF
TRBJ2-7	.	TRBV11-3	ASSFVAGTYEQY
TRBJ1-1	once	TRBV4-3	ASSLTEGRTEAF
TRBJ1-3	.	TRBV6-6	ASSPQGQSSGNTIY
TRBJ1-1	once	TRBV6-5	ASSPPNRGRSEAF
TRBJ2-1	.	TRBV24-1	ATSDLRGYNEQF
TRBJ1-5	.	TRBV19	ASSQGRYNQPQH
TRBJ2-3	.	TRBV4-2	ASSQELASTDTQY
TRBJ1-5	.	TRBV24-1	ATSDPAGSNQPQH
TRBJ2-5	.	TRBV28	ASSSLQDRRTQY
TRBJ1-6	.	TRBV12-2	ASRFPPRGGSPLH